One and the same sample provided the 28 T cell receptor beta chains below, sequenced in a study of blood T cell repertoires in COVID-19. Here immunoSEQ multiplex PCR was the method, and the copy in TCRdb shows in-frame clones only, minus some. The sample consists of roughly 50,000 clones, approximately 84% of them appearing once. Sequenced input: peripheral blood. The receptors here all came from a woman of 80 years or more with COVID-19, enrolled during active disease.

This chain uses TRBV14 with TRBJ1-3, with TRBD1 identical over 7 bases. The CDR3 covers 16 residues. With V trimmed by 5 bases and J by 0 bases, 7 bases remained unmatched. Germline CDR1 SGHDN, CDR2 FVKESK. This CDR3 reads CASSSLTGVSGNTIYF. The CDR3 DNA is TGTGCCAGCAGCTCCCTAACAGGGGTCTCTGGAAACACCATATATTTT.

This chain links TRBV6-4 with TRBJ1-1; D gene unclear. Between the trimmed V and J ends, which lost 6 bases and 0 bases, there was a span of 8 bases. This CDR3 is built from 13 residues. Germline CDR1 is MRHNA and CDR2 is SNTAGT. CDR3 DNA: TGTGCCAGCAGCGAGGGCGTGAACACTGAAGCTTTCTTT. This translates into CASSEGVNTEAFF.

The chain carries TRBV6-5 and TRBJ1-1; 9 positions match TRBD1. This CDR3 region has 14 residues. Germline V gene sequence: CDR1 MNHEY, CDR2 SVGAGI. Trimming removed 0 bases from V and 6 bases from J; junction bases left unmatched: 2. The CDR3 DNA follows: TGTGCCAGCAGTTACTCGGGACAGGGCGCTGAAGCTTTCTTT. This sequence encodes CASSYSGQGAEAFF.

This clone was counted only a few times. CDR3 in DNA: TGTGCCAGCAGCTTGCTCCAGAACTATGGCTACACCTTC. Its protein product is CASSLLQNYGYTF. The chain has TRBV5-8 and TRBJ1-2, with D unresolved. The V and J ends lost 1 base and 2 bases respectively, with 6 bases between them. Per the germline V gene, CDR1 is SGHTS and CDR2 is YDEGEE. The CDR3 runs 13 residues.

The rearrangement links TRBV10-3 to TRBJ2-7; TRBD1 matches at 10 bases. The V and J ends lost 6 bases and 7 bases, in that order; junction bases with no gene match: 6. There are 13 residues in the CDR3. The germline V gene encodes CDR1 ENHRY and CDR2 SYGVKD. The CDR3 reads CAIRAGQGGEQYF. In DNA, the CDR3 is TGTGCCATCAGAGCCGGACAGGGGGGTGAGCAGTACTTC.

The J gene is TRBJ1-1, the V gene TRBV19, with a weak D call TRBD1 (6 bases). CDR3 size: 12 residues. The V end lost 10 bases, the J end lost 4 bases, and 13 bases lay between the germline ends. The V gene's germline CDR1 is LNHDA and CDR2 SQIVND (reference sequence). As DNA, the CDR3 is TGTGCCACGCGCATAGGGGGCACTGAAGCTTTCTTT. It translates to CATRIGGTEAFF.

This chain joins TRBV19 and TRBJ2-7, with D tentatively TRBD2 (6 bases). The V end lost 3 bases, the J end lost 2 bases, and 14 bases lay between the germline ends. The length of the CDR3 is 15 residues. Germline CDR1 and CDR2: LNHDA and SQIVND (reference sequence). CDR3 loop: CASSMGGTATYEQYF. DNA of the CDR3: TGTGCCAGTAGTATGGGCGGGACGGCAACCTACGAGCAGTACTTC.

The V gene is TRBV27, the J gene TRBJ2-3, with 7 bases lining up with TRBD2. The J segment lost 3 bases and the V segment lost 1 base, leaving 10 bases of the junction unmatched. CDR1 is MNHEY, CDR2 SMNVEV, per germline (reference sequence). The CDR3 is 17 amino acids. The CDR3 DNA is TGTGCCAGCAGTTTATGGGCCCCGAGGGAGGGGACAGATACGCAGTATTTT. This codes for CASSLWAPREGTDTQYF.

V and J are TRBV19 and TRBJ2-1; possible D gene TRBD1, 6 bases. Trimming cost V 0 bases and J 6 bases, with 15 bases left between them. This CDR3 has 16 amino acids. Per the germline V gene, CDR1 is LNHDA and CDR2 is SQIVND (reference sequence). CDR3 coding DNA: TGTGCCAGTAGTATAGATCACAGGGCCCTAGCCAATGAGCAGTTCTTC. Translated, it gives CASSIDHRALANEQFF.

This rearrangement joins TRBV2 to TRBJ1-2; TRBD1 is a possible D gene (6 bases). The CDR3 length is 16 residues. Trimming shortened V by 4 bases and J by 4 bases, and 19 bases separated the two germline ends. Germline-derived CDR1 and CDR2 are SNHLY and FYNNEI. CDR3 DNA sequence: TGTGCCAGCAGTGGGACAGCCGCCGCGAATCTCTATGGCTACACCTTC. Its translation: CASSGTAAANLYGYTF.

The chain uses TRBV28 and TRBJ1-2; D might be TRBD1 (5 bases). Looked up from germline, CDR1 is MDHEN and CDR2 is SYDVKM. Trimming cost V 6 bases and J 6 bases, with 23 bases left between them. The CDR3 extends over 16 amino acids. CDR3 sequence (DNA): TGTGCCAGCAGCACGCAATCCAGAGGCAGACAGAATGGCTACACCTTC. Protein product: CASSTQSRGRQNGYTF.

This clone has only one observation. V is TRBV3-1 (or the pseudogene TRBV3-2) and J is TRBJ2-5, with 7 positions matching TRBD1. CDR1 and CDR2 (germline): LGHDT, YNNKEL (reference sequence). Germline trimming cut 6 bases from V and 5 bases from J; bases unmatched to any gene: 12. The CDR3 loop spans 15 amino acids. CDR3 sequence: CASRSGQPSWETQYF. CDR3 coding DNA: TGTGCCAGCAGGTCGGGACAGCCCAGCTGGGAGACCCAGTACTTC.

The V call is TRBV5-1, the J call TRBJ2-1; 8 bases line up with TRBD1. The CDR3 has 14 amino acids. The germline gives CDR1 SGHRS, CDR2 YFSETQ. Unmatched junction bases numbered 6, after V lost 4 bases and J lost 6 bases. For the CDR3, the DNA is TGCGCCAGCAGCCGATGGACAGGGCCCAATGAGCAGTTCTTC. Protein sequence: CASSRWTGPNEQFF. The complete variable domain, with remaining parts taken from reference TRBV5-1 and TRBJ2-1, reads KAGVTQTPRYLIKTRGQQVTLSCSPISGHRSVSWYQQTPGQGLQFLFEYFSETQRNKGNFPGRFSGRQFSNSRSEMNVSTLELGDSALYLCASSRWTGPNEQFFGPGTRLTVL.

This clone has only one observation. The chain uses TRBV27 and TRBJ2-1; 9 nucleotides align to TRBD1. The CDR3 is 15 amino acids. Trimming at V came to 5 bases and at J to 7 bases, leaving 9 bases not matched to a gene. Germline V gives CDR1 MNHEY, CDR2 SMNVEV (reference sequence). The CDR3 here is CASSPLGTGKNEQFF. CDR3 nucleotides: TGTGCCAGCAGTCCCCTAGGGACAGGGAAGAATGAGCAGTTCTTC.

The J gene is TRBJ1-5, the V gene TRBV18; possibly TRBD1 for D (6 bases). The germline V gene encodes CDR1 KGHSH and CDR2 LQKENI. Trimming took 4 bases from V and 4 from J, leaving 8 bases between them. This CDR3 has 13 amino acids. CDR3 amino acids: CASSLQGNQPQHF. The CDR3 region has the DNA TGTGCCAGCTCACTACAGGGAAATCAGCCCCAGCATTTT.

The V gene is TRBV19, the J gene TRBJ1-1; no definite D call. This CDR3 is 14 amino acids long. Trimming took 1 base from V and 3 from J, leaving 9 bases between them. CDR1 and CDR2 from the germline V gene are LNHDA and SQIVND (reference sequence). The DNA of the CDR3 is TGTGCCAGTAGTATAGCCCCCCAGGACACTGAAGCTTTCTTT. This sequence encodes CASSIAPQDTEAFF.

This chain connects TRBV15 to TRBJ1-1; no definite D call. This CDR3 has 12 amino acids. V was trimmed by 5 bases and J by 1 base, leaving 5 bases between them. CDR1 LNHNV and CDR2 YYDKDF come from the germline V gene (reference sequence). CDR3 region: CATSAGNTEAFF. The CDR3 DNA follows: TGTGCCACCAGCGCAGGGAACACTGAAGCTTTCTTT.

The chain links TRBV25-1 to TRBJ1-1; D ambiguous. V shed 0 bases and J shed 5 bases, with 16 bases lying between them. Per the germline V gene, CDR1 is MGHDK and CDR2 is SYGVNS. The CDR3 totals 16 residues. The CDR3 DNA reads as TGTGCCAGCAGTGAATATCCGGCGGTGCTAAGGACTGAAGCTTTCTTT. Protein product: CASSEYPAVLRTEAFF.

This clone is a singleton in its sample. The chain has TRBV7-9 and TRBJ2-2; D might be TRBD1 (5 bases). The CDR3 is 15 residues long. The germline V gene has CDR1 SEHNR and CDR2 FQNEAQ (reference sequence). V was shortened by 5 bases and J by 2 bases, with 12 bases between the two germline ends. CDR3 DNA: TGTGCCAGCAGCCTACTACGGACAAACACCGGGGAGCTGTTTTTT. As protein: CASSLLRTNTGELFF. The full variable domain, in which reference TRBV7-9 and TRBJ2-2 provide the parts outside the CDR3, is DTGVSQNPRHKITKRGQNVTFRCDPISEHNRLYWYRQTLGQGPEFLTYFQNEAQLEKSRLLSDRFSAERPKGSFSTLEIQRTEQGDSAMYLCASSLLRTNTGELFFGEGSRLTVL.

The chain combines TRBV19 with TRBJ1-1, with D uncertain. The CDR3 runs 13 residues. Trimming stripped 3 bases from V and 1 base from J, with 6 bases between. Germline-derived CDR1 and CDR2 are LNHDA and SQIVND (reference sequence). The DNA of the CDR3 is TGTGCCAGTAGTATGGTCAGGAACACTGAAGCTTTCTTT. The encoded protein is CASSMVRNTEAFF.

There are a few counts of this clone. The CDR3 DNA reads TGCGCCAGCAGCTTGGCTGCAGCGGGGGGATCGAACACCGGGGAGCTGTTTTTT. It yields the protein CASSLAAAGGSNTGELFF. The rearrangement uses TRBV5-1 and TRBJ2-2; 9 nucleotides agree with TRBD2. CDR1 and CDR2 (germline): SGHRS, YFSETQ. Losses at the gene ends were 0 bases for V and 0 bases for J; bases not matched to a gene: 6. CDR3 length equals 18 residues.

This clone was observed a handful of times. The V and J genes are TRBV7-2 and TRBJ2-5; TRBD2 matches at 10 bases. V gave up 1 base and J gave up 5 bases; unmatched junction bases: 13. CDR1 and CDR2 (germline): SGHTA, FQGNSA. This CDR3 region has 18 residues. As DNA, the CDR3 is TGTGCCAGCAGCTTAGGAAGGGCTAGCGGGGGACACGGGGAGACCCAGTACTTC. The encoded protein is CASSLGRASGGHGETQYF.

J is TRBJ2-7 and V is TRBV7-8; tentative D call: TRBD1 (5 bases). V lost 3 bases and J 2 bases, leaving 14 bases between the germline ends. This CDR3 spans 15 amino acids. CDR1 is SGHVS, CDR2 FQNEAQ, per germline. The DNA for the CDR3 is TGTGCCAGCAGCTTGCTTTCCACAGGAACCTACGAGCAGTACTTC. Protein sequence: CASSLLSTGTYEQYF.

This chain joins TRBV2 and TRBJ2-3; the match to TRBD2 covers 14 bases. There are 17 residues in the CDR3. The trim removed 8 bases at V and 4 bases at J, leaving 11 bases unmatched. CDR1 is SNHLY and CDR2 is FYNNEI in the germline V gene. CDR3 residues: CASGRTSGGRTADTQYF. The DNA for the CDR3 is TGTGCCAGCGGTCGGACTAGCGGGGGGCGAACGGCAGATACGCAGTATTTT.

The V call is TRBV14, the J call TRBJ2-7, with D possibly being TRBD2 (5 bases). The ends were cut back, 4 bases at V and 6 bases at J, with 22 bases in the middle. The V gene's germline CDR1 is SGHDN and CDR2 FVKESK. The CDR3 runs 16 residues. For the CDR3, the DNA is TGTGCCAGCAGCCCGCGAATCGGGGTCCGGGCTAGCGAGCAGTACTTC. This encodes CASSPRIGVRASEQYF.

The J gene is TRBJ1-2, the V gene TRBV7-9; maybe TRBD1 (6 bases). Trimming cost V 8 bases and J 0 bases, with 13 bases left between them. CDR3 size: 14 residues. Germline V gene data show CDR1 as SEHNR and CDR2 as FQNEAQ (reference sequence). The CDR3 protein is CASALQGTNYGYTF. Here the CDR3 DNA reads TGTGCCAGCGCGCTACAGGGAACTAACTATGGCTACACCTTC.

In nucleotides, the CDR3 is TGTGCCAGCAGCCAAGTACAGGGGGTAAGCACCGGGGAGCTGTTTTTT. It yields the protein CASSQVQGVSTGELFF. This rearrangement joins TRBV4-2 to TRBJ2-2, with 8 bases aligning to TRBD1. With V trimmed by 1 base and J by 4 bases, 5 bases remained unmatched. The CDR3 has 16 amino acids. The germline gives CDR1 LGHNA, CDR2 YNFKEQ.

V and J are TRBV10-1 and TRBJ2-2, with TRBD1 matching 10 bases. Germline V lookup: CDR1 WNHNN, CDR2 SYGVQD (reference sequence). The CDR3 totals 15 residues. The V and J ends lost 5 bases and 7 bases, in that order; junction bases with no gene match: 7. CDR3 sequence (DNA): TGCGCCAGCAGTCCGGGAGGGACAGGGGACGGGGAGCTGTTTTTT. The encoded protein is CASSPGGTGDGELFF.